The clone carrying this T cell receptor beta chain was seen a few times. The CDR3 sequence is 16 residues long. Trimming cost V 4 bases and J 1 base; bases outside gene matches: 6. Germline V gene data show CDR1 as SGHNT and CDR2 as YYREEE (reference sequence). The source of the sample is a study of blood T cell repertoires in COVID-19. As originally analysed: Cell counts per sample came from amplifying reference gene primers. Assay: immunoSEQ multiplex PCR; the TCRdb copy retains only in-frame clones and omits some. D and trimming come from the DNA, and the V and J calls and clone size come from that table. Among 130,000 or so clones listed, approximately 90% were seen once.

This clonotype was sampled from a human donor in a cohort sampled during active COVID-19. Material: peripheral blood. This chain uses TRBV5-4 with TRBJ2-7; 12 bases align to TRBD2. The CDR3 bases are TGTGCCAGCAGCACGCTAGCGGGAGGGATTTCCTACGAGCAGTACTTC. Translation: CASSTLAGGISYEQYF.